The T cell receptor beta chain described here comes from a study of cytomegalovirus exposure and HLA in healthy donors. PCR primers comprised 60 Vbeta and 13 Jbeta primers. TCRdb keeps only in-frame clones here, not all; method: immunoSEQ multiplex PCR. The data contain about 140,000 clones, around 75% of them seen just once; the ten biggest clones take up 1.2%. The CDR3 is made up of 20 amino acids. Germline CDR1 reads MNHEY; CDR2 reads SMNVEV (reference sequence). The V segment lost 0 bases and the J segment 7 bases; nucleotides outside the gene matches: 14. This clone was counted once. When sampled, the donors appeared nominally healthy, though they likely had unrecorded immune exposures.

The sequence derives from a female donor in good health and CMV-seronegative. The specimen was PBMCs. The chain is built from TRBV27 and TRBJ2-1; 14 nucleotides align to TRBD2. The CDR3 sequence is CASSLSPGLAGDTPGNEQFF. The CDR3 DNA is TGTGCCAGCAGTTTATCCCCGGGACTAGCGGGAGACACCCCTGGGAATGAGCAGTTCTTC.